These 6 T cell receptor beta chains came from one sample sequenced in a study of blood T cell repertoires in COVID-19. The protocol was immunoSEQ multiplex PCR, while the TCRdb copy is restricted to in-frame clones and leaves out a portion. The sample carries fewer than 400,000 clones, 80% to 90% recorded once. The sequenced material came from PBMCs or T cells enriched from blood (not recorded which). These receptors were obtained from a woman in her forties or fifties who had recovered from COVID-19.

The chain couples TRBV3-1 (or the pseudogene TRBV3-2) to TRBJ2-2; TRBD2 aligns across 10 bases. The CDR3 is made up of 16 amino acids. J gave up 7 bases and V 5 bases, and 10 bases lay outside the gene matches. The V gene's germline CDR1 is LGHDT and CDR2 YNNKEL (reference sequence). The DNA for the CDR3 is TGTGCCAGCAGCTCCCGACCGGGACTAGCGATCGGGGAGCTGTTTTTT. Translated, it gives CASSSRPGLAIGELFF.

V gene TRBV7-9 combines with J gene TRBJ1-1; TRBD1 agrees at 10 bases. V lost 1 base and J lost 11; bases outside the gene matches: 10. CDR3 size: 15 residues. Germline V gene sequence: CDR1 SEHNR, CDR2 FQNEAQ (reference sequence). The CDR3, as DNA: TGTGCCAGCAGCTTAGACCTGGACAGGGGGTCAGTTGCTTTCTTT. It translates to CASSLDLDRGSVAFF.

The J gene is TRBJ2-7, the V gene TRBV27, with 11 nucleotides matching TRBD1. Germline V CDR1 and CDR2: MNHEY, SMNVEV (reference sequence). This CDR3 is built from 14 residues. The V gene end was trimmed by 5 bases and the J gene end by 3 bases; junction bases not matched to a gene: 3. CDR3 residues: CASSHGTGGYEQYF. The DNA of the CDR3 is TGTGCCAGCAGTCATGGGACAGGGGGCTACGAGCAGTACTTC.

V usage is TRBV5-4 and J usage is TRBJ2-7; 13 nucleotides line up with TRBD2. Trimming at V came to 4 bases and at J to 7 bases, leaving 11 bases not matched to a gene. Germline assignment: CDR1 SGHNT and CDR2 YYREEE (reference sequence). This CDR3 contains 16 residues. CDR3: CASSPRLAGGLLEQYF. CDR3 nucleotide sequence: TGTGCCAGCAGCCCCCGACTAGCGGGGGGCCTCCTAGAGCAGTACTTC.

This chain joins TRBV3-1 (or the pseudogene TRBV3-2) and TRBJ1-1; perhaps TRBD1 as D (5 bases). Germline values: CDR1 LGHDT, CDR2 YNNKEL (reference sequence). The CDR3 sequence is 14 residues long. Trimming removed 6 bases at V and 4 bases at J, with 15 bases between. The DNA of the CDR3 is TGTGCCAGCAGATCACATGGGGGAGGCACTGAAGCTTTCTTT. Translated: CASRSHGGGTEAFF.

V is TRBV3-1 (or the pseudogene TRBV3-2) and J is TRBJ2-5, with 7 bases identical to TRBD1. Germline loops: CDR1 LGHDT, CDR2 YNNKEL (reference sequence). V was pared by 4 bases and J by 1 base, with 3 bases of the junction left unmatched. CDR3 size: 14 residues. The CDR3 DNA reads as TGTGCCAGCAGCCTCGGGACAGTCCAAGAGACCCAGTACTTC. This sequence encodes CASSLGTVQETQYF.